A few counts support the clone carrying this T cell receptor beta chain. These data are taken from a study of beta chain features in type 1 diabetes. This CDR3 spans 19 amino acids. Germline-derived CDR1 and CDR2 are LGHNA and YSLEER. V lost 4 bases and J lost 0, with 19 bases in between. Expressed TCRB transcripts got sequenced, as all isolated RNA was reverse transcribed. Some clones are missing from TCRdb's copy, which holds only in-frame ones; the method was immunoSEQ multiplex PCR. The sample includes 130,000 to 150,000 clones, about 9.2% of them seen just once. The sample taken for sequencing was central memory CD4+ T cells from blood. The rearrangement links TRBV4-3 to TRBJ2-6; D is perhaps TRBD2 (7 bases). This sequence originates from a man in his late teens or twenties in good health. CDR3 residues: CASSPGGTRSISGANVLTF. CDR3 nucleotides: TGCGCCAGCAGCCCCGGGGGGACACGTAGCATCTCTGGGGCCAACGTCCTGACTTTC.